This T cell receptor beta chain stems from a study of CD8 T cells in Susac syndrome. This clonotype was seen once. Random-hexamer reverse transcription was applied to roughly 0.5 to 1 ug RNA. TCR beta CDR3 was amplified by immunoSEQ covering 54 Vbeta and 13 Jbeta. TCRdb used MiXCR to reprocess the immunoSEQ multiplex PCR reads, holding one entry per CDR3 protein. The sample records more than 200,000 distinct CDR3 sequences, about 93% being singletons. The CDR3 consists of 17 residues. Germline CDR1 DFQATT, CDR2 SNEGSKA (reference sequence). After removal of 3 bases from V and 3 bases from J, the junction contained 14 bases not matched to a gene.

Sequenced input: CD8+ T cells from PBMCs. The V call is TRBV20-1, the J call TRBJ2-3; 8 positions agree with TRBD2. The sequence came from a human donor with multiple sclerosis. The CDR3 here is CSARGLIRGRLTDTQYF. The DNA for the CDR3 is TGCAGTGCTAGGGGCTTGATCCGCGGGAGGTTGACAGATACGCAGTATTTT.